Listed below are T cell receptor beta chains from one sample, sequenced in a study of OX40 agonist ivuxolimab in advanced cancers. Only in-frame clones appear in the TCRdb table, and some are missing; sequencing was by immunoSEQ multiplex PCR. This table has roughly 70,000 clones, about 85% appearing once. This material consisted of CD4+ or CD8+ T cells sorted from blood, taken in a trial of the OX40 agonist ivuxolimab. The receptors were gathered from an adult with an advanced solid tumor such as melanoma, head and neck, liver or kidney cancer. Both conserved end residues are part of each CDR3. D genes are given only for firm matches. Expanded clones get a size class; other rows say once, few or many, or leave the size out.

NA,NA,TRBV9,TRBJ1-1,TGTGCCAGCAAGGGGACGTCGAACACTGAAGCTTTCTTT,CASKGTSNTEAFF
TRBD1,NA,TRBV6-6,TRBJ2-3,TGTGCCAGCAGTCTGACAGGGGTCAACACAGATACGCAGTATTTT,CASSLTGVNTDTQYF
TRBD1,NA,TRBV18,TRBJ1-5,TGTGCCAGCTCACCGAGGGACAGCGATGGCAATCAGCCCCAGCATTTT,CASSPRDSDGNQPQHF
NA,NA,TRBV10-3,TRBJ2-7,TGTGCCATCAGTGACGGGGTAGCCTACGAGCAGTACTTC,CAISDGVAYEQYF
NA,NA,TRBV7-9,TRBJ1-1,TGTGCCAGCCGTTCGAATGGGGGGCCGAACACTGAAGCTTTCTTT,CASRSNGGPNTEAFF
TRBD1,NA,TRBV19,TRBJ2-7,TGTGCCAGCCGGAGGACAGGGTCCTACGAGCAGTACTTC,CASRRTGSYEQYF
TRBD2,NA,TRBV6-5,TRBJ2-2,TGTGCCAGCAGTTCTCTAGCGGCGAACACCGGGGAGCTGTTTTTT,CASSSLAANTGELFF
NA,NA,TRBV28,TRBJ2-4,TGTGCCAGCAGTTTATCGCAGGGAAACATTCAGTACTTC,CASSLSQGNIQYF
TRBD2,NA,TRBV28,TRBJ2-3,TGTGCCAGCAGTTTTAGCGGGAGGGAGAGGTTAAATACGCAGTATTTT,CASSFSGRERLNTQYF
NA,NA,TRBV7-3,TRBJ2-1,TGTGCCAGCAGACAAGGGGGGGATGAGCAGTTCTTC,CASRQGGDEQFF
NA,NA,TRBV19,TRBJ1-4,TGTGCCAGTAGTTTGACGGAAACTAATGAAAAACTGTTTTTT,CASSLTETNEKLFF
NA,NA,TRBV7-8,TRBJ1-5,TGTGCCAGCAGCGGACGACCCGATTCCAATCAGCCCCAGCATTTT,CASSGRPDSNQPQHF
NA,once,TRBV20-1,TRBJ1-2,TGCAGTGCTAGAGGTCAGAAGGGCTACACCTTC,CSARGQKGYTF
NA,NA,TRBV27,TRBJ1-6,TGTGCCAGCAGTTCCACCCCCCCGGGTCAATATAATTCACCCCTCCACTTT,CASSSTPPGQYNSPLHF
TRBD2,NA,TRBV9,TRBJ2-2,TGTGCCAGCAGCGTAGTGGTCGGGAGGCGGACCGGGGAGCTGTTTTTT,CASSVVVGRRTGELFF
TRBD1,NA,TRBV7-6,TRBJ1-1,TGTGCCAGCAGTTACAGAAGGACAGGGAACACTGAAGCTTTCTTT,CASSYRRTGNTEAFF
NA,NA,TRBV7-8,TRBJ1-4,TGTGCCAGCAGCTTAGCGCTTTCGGTCAGGGGTGAAAAACTGTTTTTT,CASSLALSVRGEKLFF
NA,NA,TRBV12-5,TRBJ2-5,TGTGCTAGTGGTTTTTTTCCTGGGGAGACCCAGTACTTC,CASGFFPGETQYF
TRBD1,NA,TRBV30,TRBJ2-2,TGTGCCTGGAGGGGACAGGGTCCCGGGGAGCTGTTTTTT,CAWRGQGPGELFF
NA,NA,TRBV5-6,TRBJ1-5,TGTGCCAGCAGCTTGGAAGGGGGTAGGTCCGCAACCAATCAGCCCCAGCATTTT,CASSLEGGRSATNQPQHF
NA,NA,TRBV6-5,TRBJ2-5,TGTGCCAGCAGTTACTCGACTCTCCAAGAGACCCAGTACTTC,CASSYSTLQETQYF
TRBD1,NA,TRBV6-6,TRBJ2-2,TGTGCCACAGTCTCAGGACAGGGGAACACCGGGGAGCTGTTTTTT,CATVSGQGNTGELFF
NA,once,TRBV7-3,TRBJ2-7,TGTGCCAGCCGGGACGGAAACTCCTACGAGCAGTACTTC,CASRDGNSYEQYF
NA,NA,TRBV6-1,TRBJ2-4,TGTGCCAGCAGTGAAGGTAGTCCAAGCGACATTCAGTACTTC,CASSEGSPSDIQYF
TRBD1,NA,TRBV18,TRBJ2-7,TGTGCCAGCTCACTCGGACAGGGGACCTACGAGCAGTACTTC,CASSLGQGTYEQYF
NA,once,TRBV15,TRBJ1-5,TGTGCCACCAGCAGAGATGGGACCACTAGCAATCAGCCCCAGCATTTT,CATSRDGTTSNQPQHF
NA,NA,TRBV28,TRBJ2-1,TGTGCCAGCAGTTTTAAGGGGGTCTTCGGTGAGCAGTTCTTC,CASSFKGVFGEQFF
TRBD1,NA,TRBV19,TRBJ1-4,TGTGCCAGTAGTGTACAGGGGGCTGGAAATGAGCAACTGTTTTTT,CASSVQGAGNEQLFF
TRBD1,NA,TRBV7-3,TRBJ2-7,TGTGCCAGCAGCATCTCCGGGACAGGGGGCTCCGAGCAGTACTTC,CASSISGTGGSEQYF
NA,NA,TRBV27,TRBJ1-1,TGTGCCAGCAGTAACAGGAACACTGAAGCTTTCTTT,CASSNRNTEAFF
NA,NA,TRBV5-1,TRBJ1-1,TGCGCCAGCAGCTTTGATGGGGGGAACACTGAAGCTTTCTTT,CASSFDGGNTEAFF
NA,NA,TRBV11-2,TRBJ2-7,TGTGCCAGCAGCACGGCGGTTGGTAGCAGCTACGAGCAGTACTTC,CASSTAVGSSYEQYF
NA,once,TRBV6-5,TRBJ2-6,TGTGCCAGCAGTTACTTCCCGAGCTCTGGGGCCAACGTCCTGACTTTC,CASSYFPSSGANVLTF
NA,NA,TRBV20-1,TRBJ1-2,TGCAGTGCTAGAGGACCGTCCCTCTGGACCTTC,CSARGPSLWTF
NA,once,TRBV7-9,TRBJ2-7,TGTGCCAGCAGCTTATCCCCCAGGGCCCCCGAGCAGTACTTC,CASSLSPRAPEQYF
NA,once,TRBV29-1,TRBJ1-2,TGCAGCGTCTCAGGGACGGACACCTATGGCTACACCTTC,CSVSGTDTYGYTF
NA,NA,TRBV21-1,TRBJ1-1,TGTGCCAGGGGGACCGAGAACACTGAAGCTTTCTTT,CARGTENTEAFF
NA,NA,TRBV5-1,TRBJ2-1,TGCGCCAGCAGCGGTTCAGGTACCCGCTACAATGAGCAGTTCTTC,CASSGSGTRYNEQFF
NA,NA,TRBV4-2,TRBJ1-3,TGTGCCAGCAGCCGTGGATACCGACAGGATTCTGGAAACACCATATATTTT,CASSRGYRQDSGNTIYF
NA,NA,TRBV4-1,TRBJ2-1,TGCGCCAGCAGCCAAGAGGGAGTAAATTACGGGCAGTTCTTC,CASSQEGVNYGQFF
NA,NA,TRBV14,TRBJ2-7,TGTGCCAGCAGCCAAGTGAGGGGGGAGCAGTACTTC,CASSQVRGEQYF
TRBD1,NA,TRBV7-3,TRBJ1-3,TGTGCCAGCAGCTCTACCGGGACAGACTCTGGAAACACCATATATTTT,CASSSTGTDSGNTIYF
NA,NA,TRBV25-1,TRBJ2-5,TGTGCCAGCAGTGCCAGCTTTAATAGGGGACCCGGGGAGACCCAGTACTTC,CASSASFNRGPGETQYF
TRBD1,NA,TRBV19,TRBJ2-7,TGTGCCAGTAGTGACCCCCGCCGGGACAGATACGAGCAGTACTTC,CASSDPRRDRYEQYF